This T cell receptor (beta chain) was sequenced in a study of blood T cell repertoires in COVID-19. The CDR3 is 16 amino acids. V dropped 4 bases and J dropped 1 base, with 14 bases sitting between them. From germline, CDR1 is SGHDN and CDR2 FVKESK. Assay used: immunoSEQ multiplex PCR; TCRdb lists only in-frame clones, some missing. In the table there are approximately 200,000 clones, roughly three quarters of which are singletons. The specimen sequenced was peripheral blood. The origin of this receptor is a woman in her forties with COVID-19, enrolled during active disease. The chain uses TRBV14 and TRBJ2-1; D not certain. CDR3 amino acids: CASSPFPERSYNEQFF. The CDR3 DNA is TGTGCCAGCAGCCCCTTTCCAGAGAGGTCCTACAATGAGCAGTTCTTC.